The rows below give T cell receptor beta chains drawn from one sample of a study of regulatory and conventional T cells in RAG deficiency. Sequenced by immunoSEQ multiplex PCR; TCRdb stores in-frame clones only, minus some. The sample comprises about 28,000 clones, about 93% of which are singletons, and approximately 0.8% rests with the top ten. These data also formed part of another study, on regulatory T cells.

Source material: Tregs sorted from blood. These receptor sequences come from a human donor in good health. Each CDR3 is given with its conserved first and last residue. The D gene is left open where the match is weak. The listing skips clone size in some rows; elsewhere it reads once, few, many or a size class.

size	D	V	J	CDR3	DNA
-	-	TRBV5-1	TRBJ1-3	CASSSQSSFGGNTIYF	TGCGCCAGCAGCTCCCAAAGCTCATTTGGGGGAAACACCATATATTTT
-	-	TRBV7-3	TRBJ1-6	CASSLGRGRNSPLHF	TGTGCCAGCAGCTTAGGCCGGGGGCGGAATTCACCCCTCCACTTT
-	-	TRBV20-1	TRBJ1-6	CSASPNSPLHF	TGCAGTGCTAGCCCTAATTCACCCCTCCACTTT
-	TRBD2	TRBV5-6	TRBJ2-7	CASSFNRLAGYEQYF	TGTGCCAGCAGCTTTAATCGGCTAGCGGGTTACGAGCAGTACTTC
-	-	TRBV6-5	TRBJ2-1	CASSYALSYNEQFF	TGTGCCAGCAGTTACGCACTGTCCTACAATGAGCAGTTCTTC
once	-	TRBV28	TRBJ1-6	CASSLGGPLHF	TGTGCCAGCAGTTTGGGGGGGCCCCTCCACTTT
-	-	TRBV4-1	TRBJ1-1	CASSQDQRTRFNTEAFF	TGCGCCAGCAGCCAAGATCAAAGGACAAGATTTAACACTGAAGCTTTCTTT
-	-	TRBV27	TRBJ2-1	CASSTDRKVANEQFF	TGTGCCAGCAGTACTGACAGGAAAGTGGCGAATGAGCAGTTCTTC
-	-	TRBV10-1	TRBJ1-6	CASSVGDPNSPLHF	TGCGCCAGCAGTGTGGGGGATCCGAATTCACCCCTCCACTTT
-	-	TRBV5-1	TRBJ2-7	CASSLMRQGSNEQYF	TGCGCCAGCAGCTTGATGCGGCAGGGGAGCAACGAGCAGTACTTC
-	-	TRBV5-1	TRBJ2-1	CASSPQVDNEQFF	TGCGCCAGCAGCCCGCAGGTCGACAATGAGCAGTTCTTC
-	TRBD2	TRBV19	TRBJ2-2	CASSIKAGANTGELFF	TGTGCCAGTAGTATCAAGGCGGGGGCGAACACCGGGGAGCTGTTTTTT
-	TRBD1	TRBV5-1	TRBJ2-7	CASRRTGSSYEQYF	TGCGCCAGCCGACGGACAGGAAGCTCCTACGAGCAGTACTTC
-	-	TRBV5-1	TRBJ1-3	CASSLGTLTSGNTIYF	TGCGCCAGCAGCTTGGGGACTCTAACCTCTGGAAACACCATATATTTT
-	-	TRBV19	TRBJ1-1	CASSFRILNTEAFF	TGTGCCAGTAGTTTCCGGATTCTGAACACTGAAGCTTTCTTT
medium-sized	-	TRBV27	TRBJ1-1	CASSTGLSEAFF	TGTGCCAGCAGTACGGGGCTAAGCGAAGCTTTCTTT
-	-	TRBV5-5	TRBJ1-2	CASSLRQNYGYTF	TGTGCCAGCAGCTTGCGCCAGAACTATGGCTACACCTTC
-	-	TRBV5-1	TRBJ2-3	CASSRSTDTQYF	TGCGCCAGCAGCCGAAGCACAGATACGCAGTATTTT
-	-	TRBV5-4	TRBJ2-7	CASSLGPSLSYEQYF	TGTGCCAGCAGCTTGGGACCGTCCCTCTCCTACGAGCAGTACTTC
-	-	TRBV11-2	TRBJ2-7	CASSLPGGLYEQYF	TGTGCCAGCAGCTTACCCGGAGGTCTTTACGAGCAGTACTTC